Included here is one T cell receptor (beta chain) sequence, with context. The data were taken from a study of blood T cell repertoires in COVID-19. For the study at large: PBMCs, B-cell-depleted T cells, or T cells were the source of the cDNA or gDNA that made up the material.

Source study methods: Amplification of reference gene primers was used by the study to estimate nucleated cell counts. This table comes from immunoSEQ multiplex PCR, and its TCRdb copy is limited to in-frame clones, with some not included. Clonal size and the V and J genes are those of that table, whereas D and trimming came from the DNA. The sample records hundreds of thousands of clones, around 88% being singletons. The V gene's germline CDR1 is SNHLY and CDR2 FYNNEI. The CDR3 contains 14 residues. Between the trimmed V and J ends, which lost 7 bases and 4 bases, there was a span of 16 bases. V and J are TRBV2 and TRBJ1-1, with D tentatively TRBD1 (6 bases). The sequenced sample was peripheral blood. This TCR was recovered from a woman aged 25 to 39 who had recovered from COVID-19. The CDR3 DNA follows: TGTGCCAGCATAGGTCAGGGGTTAAGCACTGAAGCTTTCTTT. As protein: CASIGQGLSTEAFF. Filled out from reference TRBV2 and TRBJ1-1, the complete variable domain reads EPEVTQTPSHQVTQMGQEVILRCVPISNHLYFYWYRQILGQKVEFLVSFYNNEISEKSEIFDDQFSVERPDGSNFTLKIRSTKLEDSAMYFCASIGQGLSTEAFFGQGTRLTVV.